Listed below are T cell receptor beta chains from one sample, sequenced in a study of CD8 T cells in Susac syndrome. TCRdb re-analysed the immunoSEQ multiplex PCR reads in MiXCR, keeping a single row per CDR3 protein. Of roughly 88,000 distinct CDR3 sequences listed, 95% to 97% are singletons. Sequenced sample: CD8+ T cells from PBMCs. Receptors originate from a human donor with Susac syndrome. Each CDR3 is given with its conserved first and last residue. D genes are given only for firm matches. Not all rows give a size; the values are once, few, many and, for expanded clones, a class.

CDR3 protein	CDR3 DNA	J gene	clone size	D gene	V gene
CASSSGTPSGEQYF	TGTGCCAGCAGCTCCGGGACACCCTCGGGCGAGCAGTACTTC	TRBJ2-7	-	-	TRBV13
CASSRTGATEAFF	TGTGCCAGCAGCCGGACGGGGGCGACTGAAGCTTTCTTT	TRBJ1-1	-	-	TRBV6-5
CSARSRRDSNQETQYF	TGCAGTGCCAGGTCCCGCCGGGACAGCAACCAAGAGACCCAGTACTTC	TRBJ2-5	-	TRBD1	TRBV20-1
CASSLALAPTDTQYF	TGTGCCAGCAGCTTAGCACTAGCGCCCACAGATACGCAGTATTTT	TRBJ2-3	-	TRBD2	TRBV7-9
CASSPGRNQPQHF	TGTGCCAGCAGCCCTGGTCGCAATCAGCCCCAGCATTTT	TRBJ1-5	-	-	TRBV12-3/TRBV12-4
CASSPHPGTGAYNEQFF	TGTGCCAGCAGTCCTCATCCCGGGACAGGCGCCTACAATGAGCAGTTCTTC	TRBJ2-1	-	TRBD1	TRBV28
CASSFVGTGGNSPLHF	TGTGCCAGCAGCTTCGTTGGGACAGGGGGCAATTCACCCCTCCACTTT	TRBJ1-6	-	TRBD1	TRBV5-4
CASSRALAAGEGEQFF	TGTGCCAGCAGCCGGGCACTAGCGGCAGGGGAGGGCGAGCAGTTCTTC	TRBJ2-1	-	TRBD2	TRBV3-1
CASSGTGRETQYF	TGTGCCAGCAGCGGGACAGGGCGAGAGACCCAGTACTTC	TRBJ2-5	-	TRBD1	TRBV3-1
CASSFYRESVYNEQFF	TGTGCCAGCAGTTTTTACCGGGAGTCCGTTTACAATGAGCAGTTCTTC	TRBJ2-1	once	-	TRBV28
CASSTRDGSSYEQYF	TGTGCCAGCAGTACCCGGGACGGGAGCTCCTACGAGCAGTACTTC	TRBJ2-7	-	-	TRBV27
CASSVGLGGNEQFF	TGTGCCAGTAGTGTGGGACTAGGGGGTAATGAGCAGTTCTTC	TRBJ2-1	once	TRBD2	TRBV19
CASSHTVGTPLQETQYF	TGCGCCAGCAGTCATACCGTAGGGACGCCTCTTCAAGAGACCCAGTACTTC	TRBJ2-5	-	-	TRBV23-1
CASSPTGARGYTF	TGTGCCAGCAGTCCTACAGGGGCCCGGGGCTACACCTTC	TRBJ1-2	-	TRBD1	TRBV27
CATHAYNEQFF	TGTGCGACCCATGCCTACAATGAGCAGTTCTTC	TRBJ2-1	-	-	TRBV27
CASSVRGGSNQPQHF	TGTGCCAGCAGCGTTCGCGGGGGTAGTAATCAGCCCCAGCATTTT	TRBJ1-5	-	-	TRBV9
CASSLAGNSGANVLTF	TGTGCCAGCAGCTTAGCAGGGAACTCTGGGGCCAACGTCCTGACTTTC	TRBJ2-6	-	-	TRBV11-2
CSAHVDGGPNTGELFF	TGCAGTGCTCATGTTGACGGGGGGCCGAACACCGGGGAGCTGTTTTTT	TRBJ2-2	-	-	TRBV20-1
CASSLGGPEQFF	TGTGCCAGCAGCTTGGGGGGACCTGAGCAGTTCTTC	TRBJ2-1	few	-	TRBV5-1
CASSFMVSTSSDTQYF	TGTGCCAGCAGCTTTATGGTGTCGACTAGTTCAGATACGCAGTATTTT	TRBJ2-3	-	-	TRBV7-2
CSVEAAQTQYF	TGCAGCGTTGAAGCGGCGCAGACCCAGTACTTC	TRBJ2-5	-	-	TRBV29-1
CATSDFRGTGELFF	TGTGCCACCAGTGATTTCCGGGGCACCGGGGAGCTGTTTTTT	TRBJ2-2	-	-	TRBV24-1
CASSVGGVRTEAFF	TGTGCCAGCAGCGTAGGCGGGGTCCGCACTGAAGCTTTCTTT	TRBJ1-1	-	-	TRBV9
CATSRDFFTGEKLFF	TGTGCCACCAGCAGAGATTTCTTTACCGGTGAAAAACTGTTTTTT	TRBJ1-4	-	-	TRBV15
CASSGGLQETQYF	TGTGCCAGCAGTGGGGGACTACAAGAGACCCAGTACTTC	TRBJ2-5	-	TRBD2	TRBV28
CASSLQGSGANVLTF	TGTGCCAGCAGCTTACAGGGGTCTGGGGCCAACGTCCTGACTTTC	TRBJ2-6	-	-	TRBV13
CASSLSQYNEQFF	TGTGCCAGCAGCTTATCCCAATACAATGAGCAGTTCTTC	TRBJ2-1	-	-	TRBV11-2
CASSGVGGQPQHF	TGTGCCAGCTCCGGGGTCGGGGGTCAGCCCCAGCATTTT	TRBJ1-5	-	-	TRBV6-6
CASSSRQGALVDTQYF	TGTGCCAGCAGCTCCAGACAGGGGGCTTTAGTAGATACGCAGTATTTT	TRBJ2-3	-	TRBD1	TRBV27
CSARDGAGGANTEAFF	TGCAGTGCTAGAGATGGGGCCGGGGGCGCGAACACTGAAGCTTTCTTT	TRBJ1-1	-	-	TRBV20-1
CATSRVVSSYNEQFF	TGTGCCACCAGCAGAGTGGTTAGCTCCTACAATGAGCAGTTCTTC	TRBJ2-1	-	-	TRBV15
CSVGFKGRIEHKEQFF	TGCAGCGTTGGTTTCAAGGGCCGGATTGAACACAAGGAGCAGTTCTTC	TRBJ2-1	-	-	TRBV29-1
CASSKASGNQPQHF	TGTGCCAGCAGCAAAGCGTCAGGCAATCAGCCCCAGCATTTT	TRBJ1-5	-	-	TRBV21-1
CASSILQGSGANVLTF	TGTGCCAGTAGTATCCTCCAGGGCTCTGGGGCCAACGTCCTGACTTTC	TRBJ2-6	-	-	TRBV19
CASSRLGDGTYEQYF	TGTGCCAGCAGCCGATTGGGGGACGGGACCTACGAGCAGTACTTC	TRBJ2-7	-	-	TRBV14
CSARPVHDGAQETQYF	TGCAGTGCTAGACCTGTTCATGACGGAGCCCAAGAGACCCAGTACTTC	TRBJ2-5	-	-	TRBV20-1